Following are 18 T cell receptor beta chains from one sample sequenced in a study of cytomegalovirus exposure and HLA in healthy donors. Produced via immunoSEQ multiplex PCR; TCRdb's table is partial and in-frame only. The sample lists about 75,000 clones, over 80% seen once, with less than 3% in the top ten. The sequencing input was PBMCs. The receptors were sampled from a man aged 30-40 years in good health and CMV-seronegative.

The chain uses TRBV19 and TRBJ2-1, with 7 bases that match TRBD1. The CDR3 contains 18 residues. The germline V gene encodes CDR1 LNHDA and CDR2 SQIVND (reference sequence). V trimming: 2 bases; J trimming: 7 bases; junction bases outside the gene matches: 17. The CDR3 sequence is CASSITAIYGDSRNEQFF. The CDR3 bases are TGTGCCAGTAGTATAACGGCAATTTACGGGGACAGTAGGAATGAGCAGTTCTTC.

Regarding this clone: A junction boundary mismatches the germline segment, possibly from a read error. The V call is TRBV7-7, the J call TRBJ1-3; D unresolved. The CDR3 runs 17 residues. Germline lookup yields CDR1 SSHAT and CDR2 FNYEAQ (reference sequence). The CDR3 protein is CASSLEQSFRPGNTIYF. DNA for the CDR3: TGTGCTAGCAGCTTAGAACAAAGTTTCAGGCCTGGAAACACCATATATTTT.

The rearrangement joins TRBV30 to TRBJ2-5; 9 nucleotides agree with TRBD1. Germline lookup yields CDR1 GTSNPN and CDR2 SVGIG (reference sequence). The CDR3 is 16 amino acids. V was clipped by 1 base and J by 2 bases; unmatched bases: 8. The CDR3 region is CAWSAPEDRGQETQYF. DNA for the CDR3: TGTGCCTGGAGTGCTCCCGAGGACAGGGGTCAAGAGACCCAGTACTTC.

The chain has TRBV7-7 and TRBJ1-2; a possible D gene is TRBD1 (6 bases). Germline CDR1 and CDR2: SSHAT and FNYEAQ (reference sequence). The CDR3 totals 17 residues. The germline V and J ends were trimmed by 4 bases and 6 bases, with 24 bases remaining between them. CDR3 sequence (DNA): TGTGCCAGCAGCTCGACGGGAGGGGTAGGGGGGGAAAATGGCTACACCTTC. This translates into CASSSTGGVGGENGYTF. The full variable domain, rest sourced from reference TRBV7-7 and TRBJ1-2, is GAGVSQSPRYKVTKRGQDVTLRCDPISSHATLYWYQQALGQGPEFLTYFNYEAQPDKSGLPSDRFSAERPEGSISTLTIQRTEQRDSAMYRCASSSTGGVGGENGYTFGSGTRLTVV.

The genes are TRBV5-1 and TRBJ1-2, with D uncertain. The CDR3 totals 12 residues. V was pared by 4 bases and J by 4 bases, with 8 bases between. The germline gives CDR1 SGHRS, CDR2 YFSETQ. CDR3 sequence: CASSADTYGYTF. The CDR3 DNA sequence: TGCGCCAGCAGCGCCGACACCTATGGCTACACCTTC.

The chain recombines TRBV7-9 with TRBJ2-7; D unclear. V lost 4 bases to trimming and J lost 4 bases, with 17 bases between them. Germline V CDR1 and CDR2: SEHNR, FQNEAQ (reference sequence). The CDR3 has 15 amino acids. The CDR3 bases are TGTGCCAGCAGCTGGATACGGAGCACATCTTACGAGCAGTACGTC. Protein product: CASSWIRSTSYEQYV.

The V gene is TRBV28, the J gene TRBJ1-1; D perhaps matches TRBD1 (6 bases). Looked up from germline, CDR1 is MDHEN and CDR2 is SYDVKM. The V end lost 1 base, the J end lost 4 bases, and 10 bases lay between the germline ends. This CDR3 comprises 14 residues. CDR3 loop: CASSLLRGSTEAFF. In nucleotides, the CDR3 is TGTGCCAGCAGTTTATTGAGGGGGAGCACTGAAGCTTTCTTT.

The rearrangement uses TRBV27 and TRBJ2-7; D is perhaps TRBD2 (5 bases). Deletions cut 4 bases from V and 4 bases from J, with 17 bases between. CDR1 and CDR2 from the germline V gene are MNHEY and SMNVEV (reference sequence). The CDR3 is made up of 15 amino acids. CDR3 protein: CASSSLLKREYEQYF. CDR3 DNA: TGTGCCAGCAGTTCCCTCCTCAAGAGGGAGTACGAGCAGTACTTC.

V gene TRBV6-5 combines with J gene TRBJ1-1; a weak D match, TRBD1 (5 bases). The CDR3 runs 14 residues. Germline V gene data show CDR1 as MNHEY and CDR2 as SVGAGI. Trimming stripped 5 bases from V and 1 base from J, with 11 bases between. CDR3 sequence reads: CASSVGHTNTEAFF. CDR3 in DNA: TGTGCCAGCAGTGTAGGACATACGAACACTGAAGCTTTCTTT.

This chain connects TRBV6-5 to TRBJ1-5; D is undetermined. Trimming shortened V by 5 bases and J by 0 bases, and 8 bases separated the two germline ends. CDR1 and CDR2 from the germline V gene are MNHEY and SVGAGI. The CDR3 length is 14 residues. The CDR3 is CASSPNPSNQPQHF. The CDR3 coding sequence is TGTGCCAGCAGTCCCAATCCTAGCAATCAGCCCCAGCATTTT.

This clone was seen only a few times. CDR3 loop: CASSEIEGISGYTF. The CDR3 nucleotides read TGTGCCAGCAGTGAAATCGAGGGAATATCTGGCTACACCTTC. This sequence joins TRBV6-1 and TRBJ1-2; no reliable D call. Germline CDR1 MNHNS, CDR2 SASEGT. The V and J ends lost 2 bases and 7 bases respectively, with 14 bases between them. This CDR3 has 14 amino acids.

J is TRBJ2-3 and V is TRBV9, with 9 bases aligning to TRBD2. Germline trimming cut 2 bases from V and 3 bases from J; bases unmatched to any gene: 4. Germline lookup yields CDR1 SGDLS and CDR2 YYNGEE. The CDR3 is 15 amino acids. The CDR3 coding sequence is TGTGCCAGCAGCGTCGCTAGCGGGGCGACAGATACGCAGTATTTT. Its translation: CASSVASGATDTQYF.

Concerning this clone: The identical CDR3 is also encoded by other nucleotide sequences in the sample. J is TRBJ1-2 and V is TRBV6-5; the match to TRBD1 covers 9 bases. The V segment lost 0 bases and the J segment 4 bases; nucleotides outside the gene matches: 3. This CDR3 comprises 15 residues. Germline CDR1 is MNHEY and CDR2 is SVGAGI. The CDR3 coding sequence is TGTGCCAGCAGTTACTCGACAGGGGGTGGCTATGGCTACACCTTC. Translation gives CASSYSTGGGYGYTF.

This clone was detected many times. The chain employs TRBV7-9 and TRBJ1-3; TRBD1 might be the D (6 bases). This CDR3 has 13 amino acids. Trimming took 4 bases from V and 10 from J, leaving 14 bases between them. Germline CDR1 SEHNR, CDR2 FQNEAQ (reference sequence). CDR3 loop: CASSSRDIFTIYF. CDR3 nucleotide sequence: TGTGCCAGCAGCTCCCGGGACATCTTTACCATATATTTT.

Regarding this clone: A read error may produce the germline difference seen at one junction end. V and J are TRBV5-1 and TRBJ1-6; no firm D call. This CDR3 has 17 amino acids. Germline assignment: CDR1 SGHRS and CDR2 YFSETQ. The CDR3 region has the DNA TGCGCCAGCAGCTTGGTCGGCGGGTTTTCCTATAATTCACCCCTCCGCTTT. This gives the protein CASSLVGGFSYNSPLRF.

This CDR3 reads CASSEGLAGYEQYV. The CDR3, as DNA: TGTGCCAGCAGCGAAGGACTAGCGGGGTACGAGCAGTACGTC. The J gene is TRBJ2-7, the V gene TRBV14; 12 bases are a match to TRBD2. J lost 4 bases, V lost 5 bases, and 3 bases had no gene match. The germline gives CDR1 SGHDN, CDR2 FVKESK. The CDR3 is made up of 14 amino acids.

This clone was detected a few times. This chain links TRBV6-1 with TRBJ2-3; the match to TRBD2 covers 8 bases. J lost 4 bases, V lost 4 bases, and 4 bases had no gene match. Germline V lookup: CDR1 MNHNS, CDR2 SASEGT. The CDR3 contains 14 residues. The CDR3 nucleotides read TGTGCCAGCAGTGGGCGGACTAGCCCAGATACGCAGTATTTT. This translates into CASSGRTSPDTQYF.

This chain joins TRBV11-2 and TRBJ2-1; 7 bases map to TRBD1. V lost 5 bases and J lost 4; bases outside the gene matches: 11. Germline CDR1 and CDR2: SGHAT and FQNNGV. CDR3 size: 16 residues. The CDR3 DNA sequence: TGTGCCAGCAGCCCCATAAGGGGGCCTGGTTACAATGAGCAGTTCTTC. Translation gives CASSPIRGPGYNEQFF.